The 20 T cell receptor beta chains given below trace back to one sample, sequenced in a study of CD8+CD57+ T cells in acquired aplastic anemia. Investigators profiled TCR beta VDJ and CDR3 from genomic DNA template. TCRdb used MiXCR to reprocess the reads, holding one entry per CDR3 protein. This table holds around 130,000 distinct CDR3 sequences, roughly 50% found once. Source material: sorted CD4+, CD8+, or CD8+CD57+ T cells (not recorded which) from PBMCs. The source of these receptors is a human donor in good health, serving as a control.

The genes are TRBV7-6 and TRBJ2-7; 7 bases align to TRBD1. V dropped 5 bases and J dropped 1; count of bases not matched to a gene: 2. This CDR3 contains 13 residues. Germline values: CDR1 SGHVS, CDR2 FNYEAQ. As DNA, the CDR3 is TGTGCCAGCAGCGAGGGACAGTCCTACGAGCAGTACTTC. It specifies CASSEGQSYEQYF.

On this clonotype itself: An end of the junction does not agree with germline; a read error may underlie this. This chain uses TRBV7-3 with TRBJ1-2; D remains ambiguous. Germline V gene lookup returns CDR1 SGHTA and CDR2 FQGTGA. The CDR3 spans 16 residues. CDR3 amino acids: CASRLLPPGRSYGYTF. CDR3 sequence (DNA): TGTGCCAGCCGCTTATTGCCGCCCGGACGGAGCTATGGCTACACCTTC.

This sequence joins TRBV19 and TRBJ1-3; no reliable D call. CDR1 is LNHDA, CDR2 SQIVND, per germline (reference sequence). The CDR3 runs 15 residues. The V and J ends lost 3 bases and 5 bases respectively, with 14 bases between them. Here the CDR3 DNA reads TGTGCCAGTAGTATCTGGGGAGTCCCGCGAAACACCATATATTTT. Residues: CASSIWGVPRNTIYF.

This CDR3 reads CAIRTGLTMETQYF. DNA for the CDR3: TGTGCCATCAGAACGGGACTAACGATGGAGACCCAGTACTTC. The rearrangement links TRBV10-3 to TRBJ2-5; 7 bases agree with TRBD2. CDR3 length: 14 residues. V was clipped by 6 bases and J by 5 bases; unmatched bases: 9. Germline V CDR1 and CDR2: ENHRY, SYGVKD.

The genes are TRBV5-4 and TRBJ2-3; no reliable D call. The CDR3 runs 11 residues. Trimming pared 2 bases from V and 6 bases from J, leaving 4 bases between. Germline loops: CDR1 SGHNT, CDR2 YYREEE (reference sequence). This CDR3 reads CASSFYDTQYF. CDR3 nucleotide sequence: TGTGCCAGCAGCTTTTACGATACGCAGTATTTT.

The table lists this clonotype with many counts. The chain links TRBV7-3 to TRBJ2-5; TRBD1 or TRBD2 may be the D gene (5 bases each). The V gene's germline CDR1 is SGHTA and CDR2 FQGTGA. Trimming took off 0 bases at V and 4 bases at J, with 12 bases between the two ends. The CDR3 consists of 15 residues. The CDR3 DNA reads as TGTGCCAGCAGCTTAACTTTGACAGAGGGAGAGACCCAGTACTTC. This encodes CASSLTLTEGETQYF.

This clonotype was counted once. The genes are TRBV10-2 and TRBJ2-1, with 8 nucleotides matching TRBD1. The CDR3 extends over 15 amino acids. CDR1 WSHSY and CDR2 SAAADI come from the germline V gene. The V and J ends lost 10 bases and 3 bases, in that order; junction bases with no gene match: 11. The CDR3 is CATLKPGQVYNEQFF. Written as DNA, the CDR3 is TGCGCCACCCTTAAGCCGGGACAGGTCTACAATGAGCAGTTCTTC.

The chain carries TRBV11-2 and TRBJ2-5; TRBD2 agrees at 16 bases. The length of the CDR3 is 17 residues. J lost 5 bases, V lost 7 bases, and 10 bases had no gene match. Germline values: CDR1 SGHAT, CDR2 FQNNGV. The CDR3 is CASTHPGLAGGGETQYF. In DNA, the CDR3 is TGTGCCAGCACCCACCCGGGACTAGCGGGGGGGGGGGAGACCCAGTACTTC.

V and J are TRBV25-1 and TRBJ1-1; D is perhaps TRBD1 (6 bases). Per germline, CDR1 MGHDK and CDR2 SYGVNS. Trimming stripped 0 bases from V and 3 bases from J, with 17 bases between. The CDR3 has 17 residues. The CDR3 coding sequence is TGTGCCAGCAGTGAATACCTTGGGGGGCTTCGGGACACTGAAGCTTTCTTT. Amino acid sequence: CASSEYLGGLRDTEAFF.

CDR3 DNA: TGTGCCACCAGTGATCCGGGACAAGAAGAGACCCAGTACTTC. Translation: CATSDPGQEETQYF. The V gene is TRBV24-1, the J gene TRBJ2-5; D is possibly TRBD1 (6 bases). V was pared by 3 bases and J by 3 bases, with 10 bases between. The CDR3 totals 14 residues. The germline V gene encodes CDR1 KGHDR and CDR2 SFDVKD.

This clonotype was recorded once. At one end the junction does not follow the germline gene, possibly because of a read error. The rearrangement joins TRBV5-4 to TRBJ2-2; 7 nucleotides line up with TRBD2. Germline V gene lookup returns CDR1 SGHNT and CDR2 YYREEE (reference sequence). The CDR3 spans 18 residues. This CDR3 reads CVSSSPPLAGTKFGEPFF. CDR3 bases: TGTGTCAGCAGCTCGCCACCGCTTGCGGGGACTAAGTTCGGGGAGCCGTTTTTT. Filled out from reference TRBV5-4 and TRBJ2-2, the complete variable domain reads ETGVTQSPTHLIKTRGQQVTLRCSSQSGHNTVSWYQQALGQGPQFIFQYYREEENGRGNFPPRFSGLQFPNYSSELNVNALELDDSALYLCVSSSPPLAGTKFGEPFFGEGSRLTVL.

To note about this clonotype: This may be a read error: a much more frequent sequence differs by one nucleotide. The chain combines TRBV11-2 with TRBJ2-3, with 8 bases identical to TRBD1. The junction had 6 bases not matched to a gene; V was cut back by 5 bases and J by 2 bases. The CDR3 runs 15 residues. CDR1 is SGHAT, CDR2 FQNNGV, per germline. CDR3 sequence (DNA): TGTGCCAGCAGCCCAGGGGGCGGCTACACAGATACGCAGTATTTT. Its translation: CASSPGGGYTDTQYF.

The chain couples TRBV19 to TRBJ2-5; D is tentatively TRBD1 or TRBD2 (5 bases each). This CDR3 contains 14 residues. The germline V gene encodes CDR1 LNHDA and CDR2 SQIVND (reference sequence). V lost 9 bases and J lost 1, with 15 bases in between. CDR3 loop: CASSRGRAQETQYF. The CDR3 DNA reads TGTGCCAGCAGCCGGGGACGGGCCCAAGAGACCCAGTACTTC. Full variable domain (missing parts from reference TRBV19 and TRBJ2-5): DGGITQSPKYLFRKEGQNVTLSCEQNLNHDAMYWYRQDPGQGLRLIYYSQIVNDFQKGDIAEGYSVSREKKESFPLTVTSAQKNPTAFYLCASSRGRAQETQYFGPGTRLLVL.

V usage is TRBV10-3 and J usage is TRBJ1-2, with unresolved D. V was clipped by 6 bases and J by 4 bases, with 21 bases between them. The CDR3 is 16 amino acids. Germline V gene sequence: CDR1 ENHRY, CDR2 SYGVKD. The CDR3 DNA is TGTGCCATCAGCCTGACCGGCATGCTGGGAAGCTATGGCTACACCTTC. Translation gives CAISLTGMLGSYGYTF.

J is TRBJ1-1 and V is TRBV29-1, with D possibly matching TRBD1 (5 bases). V was cut by 4 bases and J by 6 bases, with 12 bases left in between. Germline V gene lookup returns CDR1 SQVTM and CDR2 ANQGSEA. CDR3 length: 12 amino acids. CDR3 nucleotides: TGCAGCGTTGTCGGGGGTTGGGCTGAAGCTTTCTTT. It specifies CSVVGGWAEAFF.

This clonotype was seen ten or more times. V is TRBV4-1 and J is TRBJ2-1; the match to TRBD2 covers 8 bases. After removal of 3 bases from V and 7 bases from J, the junction contained 5 bases not matched to a gene. The CDR3 extends over 14 amino acids. CDR1 is MGHRA, CDR2 YSYEKL, per germline. The DNA of the CDR3 is TGCGCCAGCAGCCATACGGGGGGGGCTAATGAGCAGTTCTTC. Residues: CASSHTGGANEQFF.

This clonotype was seen ten or more times. The chain carries TRBV19 and TRBJ1-1, with TRBD1 as a possible D gene (5 bases). V lost 3 bases, J lost 3 bases, and 14 bases lay in between. The CDR3 has 15 residues. Germline V lookup: CDR1 LNHDA, CDR2 SQIVND (reference sequence). The chain's CDR3 is CASSIPGGVYTEAFF. Here the CDR3 DNA reads TGTGCCAGTAGTATCCCCGGGGGTGTGTACACTGAAGCTTTCTTT.

This clonotype was picked up many times. The V gene is TRBV6-1, the J gene TRBJ1-2; D gene uncertain. The germline V gene encodes CDR1 MNHNS and CDR2 SASEGT. V was cut by 5 bases and J by 2 bases, with 15 bases left in between. CDR3 size: 15 residues. The CDR3 loop reads CASSQIPGFNYGYTF. CDR3 nucleotides: TGTGCCAGCAGTCAAATTCCGGGTTTCAACTATGGCTACACCTTC.

This chain connects TRBV15 to TRBJ2-2, with TRBD2 as a possible D gene (6 bases). The CDR3 totals 14 residues. V lost 5 bases to trimming and J lost 4 bases, with 11 bases between them. Germline-derived CDR1 and CDR2 are LNHNV and YYDKDF (reference sequence). CDR3 residues: CATSLGLSTGELFF. CDR3 nucleotides: TGTGCCACCAGCCTGGGACTTAGCACCGGGGAGCTGTTTTTT.

With respect to this clonotype: Possible read error: a much larger clone is one base away. This CDR3 is missing its conserved last phenylalanine or tryptophan, likely due to a read error. The chain carries TRBV30 and TRBJ2-5; D gene uncertain. V dropped 2 bases and J dropped 2 bases, with 9 bases sitting between them. There are 13 residues in the CDR3. The germline V gene encodes CDR1 GTSNPN and CDR2 SVGIG (reference sequence). CDR3 amino acids: CAWSMGSQETQYL. DNA of the CDR3: TGTGCCTGGAGTATGGGATCACAAGAGACCCAGTACCTC.